This is a list of T cell receptor beta chains from one sample in a study of blood T cell repertoires in COVID-19. The protocol was immunoSEQ multiplex PCR, while the TCRdb copy is restricted to in-frame clones and leaves out a portion. The table lists about 190,000 clones, more than 70% of them singletons, with roughly 5.6% in the top ten. What was sequenced was peripheral blood. The receptors were sampled from a woman between 35 and 50 years old who had recovered from COVID-19. CDR3s leave out the opening cysteine and the closing phenylalanine or tryptophan. Each record gives: clone size, V gene, CDR3 protein. Size is omitted from some rows. Given values are once, few, many or a class for expanded clones.

>.|TRBV4-1
ASSQVPPDEGAGSQH
>.|TRBV28
ASTPGSSPWEQY
>once|TRBV5-4
ASSPNRDRASRNSPLH
>.|TRBV7-7
ASSLGTGYEQY
>.|TRBV19
ASSKHSEPNYGYT
>once|TRBV29-1
SAQRDQETQY
>few|TRBV28
ASSLARRRDNEQF
>.|TRBV30
AWGVGGVRYEQY
>.|TRBV6-5
ASSVLEGTQY
>.|TRBV6-5
ASSYYGDRETQY
>.|TRBV9
ASSVDGTADSPLH
>.|TRBV6-4
ASGTGAGELF
>.|TRBV30
AWGPQGVGGYT
>.|TRBV11-3
ASSFNEGATNEQF
>once|TRBV7-2
ASSLGGQGRSYNEQF
>once|TRBV27
ASSPNRGHMNTEAF
>.|TRBV4-2
ASSQDPGSGETQY
>.|TRBV5-1
ASSLPPGTSGRFVETQY
>few|TRBV7-9
ASTARGGRYEQY
>few|TRBV15
ATSRDDLTANTEAF
>.|TRBV5-1
ASSPIAGPSYNEQF
>.|TRBV27
ASSFGGINQPQH
>.|TRBV13
ASSTGTQPQH
>.|TRBV7-2
ASKSGAGANVLT
>.|TRBV5-8
ASSFGGTDYEQY
>.|TRBV6-2/TRBV6-3
ASSYRNQAGASSYNEQF
>.|TRBV9
ASSGPRNEQF
>.|TRBV5-1
ASSSRPGTGFRTEAF
>.|TRBV11-2
ASSHRSFSLASNEQY
>.|TRBV2
ASCLVAGGNSPLH
>.|TRBV6-5
ASSYLGTSGSNEQF
>.|TRBV27
ASSLTSGRPSAHYNEQF
>.|TRBV27
ASSVSGRADTQY
>.|TRBV5-1
ASSLGLYTDTQY
>.|TRBV7-8
ASSLATSGSYEQY
>.|TRBV28
ASSFRDRGLYEQY
>.|TRBV27
ASSMTGGKTGELF
>.|TRBV10-3
ATGVQQGHGNYGYT
>.|TRBV19
ASSIVAGVGETQY
>.|TRBV27
ASSPDRGNQPQH
>.|TRBV30
AWTNHYEQY
>.|TRBV27
ASSLNGINYGYT
>.|TRBV3-1/TRBV3-2
ASSQGRGGETQY
>.|TRBV6-1
ASSDIAGWTVSSYNEQF
>.|TRBV5-8
ASSFGKGMGYDEQF
>.|TRBV27
ASSFYSSGVSNTGELF